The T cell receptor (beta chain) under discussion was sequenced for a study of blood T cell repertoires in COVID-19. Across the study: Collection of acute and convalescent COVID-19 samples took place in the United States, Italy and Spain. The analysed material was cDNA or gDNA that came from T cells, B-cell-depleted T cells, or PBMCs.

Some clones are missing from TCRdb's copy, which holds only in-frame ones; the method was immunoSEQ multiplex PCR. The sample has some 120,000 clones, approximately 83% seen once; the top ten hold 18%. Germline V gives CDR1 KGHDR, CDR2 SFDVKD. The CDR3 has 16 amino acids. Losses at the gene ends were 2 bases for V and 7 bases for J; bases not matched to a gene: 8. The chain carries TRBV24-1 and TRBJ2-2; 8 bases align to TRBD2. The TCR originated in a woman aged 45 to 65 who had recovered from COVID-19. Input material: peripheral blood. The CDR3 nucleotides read TGTGCCACCAGTGATTCATCTAGCGGGTGGAGCGGGGAGCTGTTTTTT. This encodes CATSDSSSGWSGELFF.